The 10 T cell receptor beta chains in this list originate from one sample, sequenced in a study of cytomegalovirus exposure and HLA in healthy donors. TCRdb's copy holds only in-frame clones and misses some; the assay was immunoSEQ multiplex PCR. This sample carries 71,000 or so clones, 94% of them seen once, and the ten largest clones take about 2.1%. The sample taken for sequencing was PBMCs. These receptor sequences come from a woman between 18 and 30 years old in good health and CMV-seronegative.

The chain recombines TRBV7-2 with TRBJ2-3; 8 bases are shared with TRBD2. CDR1 SGHTA and CDR2 FQGNSA come from the germline V gene. The CDR3 runs to 16 residues. V was clipped by 6 bases and J by 2 bases; unmatched bases: 10. The CDR3 coding sequence is TGTGCCAGCAGTCCAACCAGGACTAGCATCACAGATACGCAGTATTTT. It translates to CASSPTRTSITDTQYF.

The chain joins TRBV29-1 to TRBJ1-1; D is ambiguous. V was trimmed by 5 bases and J by 0 bases, leaving 10 bases between them. The CDR3 contains 13 residues. Germline loops: CDR1 SQVTM, CDR2 ANQGSEA. The DNA of the CDR3 is TGCAGCGTTCCAGTCCAGATGAACACTGAAGCTTTCTTT. It codes for CSVPVQMNTEAFF.

The V call is TRBV25-1, the J call TRBJ2-1; TRBD2 aligns across 12 bases. This CDR3 has 18 amino acids. Looked up from germline, CDR1 is MGHDK and CDR2 is SYGVNS. J lost 2 bases, V lost 4 bases, and 9 bases had no gene match. The CDR3 here is CASSALAGGPGTYNEQFF. DNA for the CDR3: TGTGCCAGCAGTGCGCTAGCGGGAGGGCCGGGGACCTACAATGAGCAGTTCTTC. The whole variable domain, filled in from reference TRBV25-1 and TRBJ2-1, reads EADIYQTPRYLVIGTGKKITLECSQTMGHDKMYWYQQDPGMELHLIHYSYGVNSTEKGDLSSESTVSRIRTEHFPLTLESARPSHTSQYLCASSALAGGPGTYNEQFFGPGTRLTVL.

This CDR3 reads CASSRKGDRGETQYF. The CDR3 coding sequence is TGCGCCAGCAGCCGGAAGGGCGACAGGGGGGAGACCCAGTACTTC. This chain uses TRBV4-1 with TRBJ2-5; TRBD1 matches 9 bases. The CDR3 is 15 amino acids. V shed 4 bases, J shed 5 bases, and the junction held 8 bases outside the gene matches. Germline values: CDR1 MGHRA, CDR2 YSYEKL.

The chain uses TRBV30 and TRBJ2-7; possibly TRBD1 for D (5 bases). There are 12 residues in the CDR3. Trimming took 4 bases from V and 0 from J, leaving 7 bases between them. Germline CDR1 and CDR2: GTSNPN and SVGIG (reference sequence). CDR3 in amino acids: CAWKGDSYEQYF. DNA of the CDR3: TGTGCCTGGAAAGGGGACTCCTACGAGCAGTACTTC.

This chain joins TRBV5-1 and TRBJ2-2; 10 positions agree with TRBD2. The CDR3 contains 14 residues. V shed 7 bases, J shed 3 bases, and the junction held 3 bases outside the gene matches. CDR1 is SGHRS and CDR2 is YFSETQ in the germline V gene. The CDR3: CASASGSYTGELFF. CDR3 nucleotides: TGCGCCAGCGCTAGCGGGAGTTACACCGGGGAGCTGTTTTTT.

The chain uses TRBV2 and TRBJ2-7; D ambiguous. This CDR3 is 14 amino acids long. Germline V gene lookup returns CDR1 SNHLY and CDR2 FYNNEI. Trimming stripped 2 bases from V and 0 bases from J, with 8 bases between. The CDR3 DNA sequence: TGTGCCAGCAGTGAAACGGCGGTCTCCTACGAGCAGTACTTC. The encoded protein is CASSETAVSYEQYF.

This sequence joins TRBV2 and TRBJ2-4; D uncertain. The CDR3 spans 13 residues. Germline V gene lookup returns CDR1 SNHLY and CDR2 FYNNEI. Trimming pared 4 bases from V and 0 bases from J, leaving 4 bases between. As DNA, the CDR3 is TGTGCCAGCAGTGTACTAGCCAAAAACATTCAGTACTTC. Translation: CASSVLAKNIQYF. Full variable domain (missing parts from reference TRBV2 and TRBJ2-4): EPEVTQTPSHQVTQMGQEVILRCVPISNHLYFYWYRQILGQKVEFLVSFYNNEISEKSEIFDDQFSVERPDGSNFTLKIRSTKLEDSAMYFCASSVLAKNIQYFGAGTRLSVL.

The rearrangement uses TRBV9 and TRBJ2-1; 11 bases are a match to TRBD2. The CDR3 runs 16 residues. CDR1 SGDLS and CDR2 YYNGEE come from the germline V gene. Trimming took 3 bases from V and 7 from J; bases not matched to a gene: 9. The CDR3 DNA reads TGTGCCAGCAGCGAAGAAACTAGCGGGAGTGGTAATGAGCAGTTCTTC. It translates to CASSEETSGSGNEQFF.

The V and J genes are TRBV30 and TRBJ1-2, with D possibly matching TRBD1 (6 bases). The germline V gene encodes CDR1 GTSNPN and CDR2 SVGIG (reference sequence). Trimming took 1 base from V and 8 from J, leaving 20 bases between them. The CDR3 runs to 15 residues. CDR3 DNA: TGTGCCTGGAGTGGTTTAGCAGGGGCGAGTCTCGGCTACACCTTC. Translated, it gives CAWSGLAGASLGYTF.